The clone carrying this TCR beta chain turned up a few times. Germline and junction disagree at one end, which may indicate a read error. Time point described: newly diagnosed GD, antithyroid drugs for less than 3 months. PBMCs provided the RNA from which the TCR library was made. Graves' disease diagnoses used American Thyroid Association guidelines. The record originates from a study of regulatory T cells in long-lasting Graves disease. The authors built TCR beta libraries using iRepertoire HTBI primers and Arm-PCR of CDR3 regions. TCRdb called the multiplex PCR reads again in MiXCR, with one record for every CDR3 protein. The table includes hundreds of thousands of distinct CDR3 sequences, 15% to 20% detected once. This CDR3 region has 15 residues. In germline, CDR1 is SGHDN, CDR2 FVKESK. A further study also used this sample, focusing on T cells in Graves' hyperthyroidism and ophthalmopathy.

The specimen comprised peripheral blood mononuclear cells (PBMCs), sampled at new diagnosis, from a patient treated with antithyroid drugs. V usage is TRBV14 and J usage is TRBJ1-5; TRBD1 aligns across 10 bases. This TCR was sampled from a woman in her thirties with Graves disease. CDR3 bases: TGTGCCAGCAACCAAACAGGGACAGGGGATCAGCCCCAGCATTTT. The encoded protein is CASNQTGTGDQPQHF.